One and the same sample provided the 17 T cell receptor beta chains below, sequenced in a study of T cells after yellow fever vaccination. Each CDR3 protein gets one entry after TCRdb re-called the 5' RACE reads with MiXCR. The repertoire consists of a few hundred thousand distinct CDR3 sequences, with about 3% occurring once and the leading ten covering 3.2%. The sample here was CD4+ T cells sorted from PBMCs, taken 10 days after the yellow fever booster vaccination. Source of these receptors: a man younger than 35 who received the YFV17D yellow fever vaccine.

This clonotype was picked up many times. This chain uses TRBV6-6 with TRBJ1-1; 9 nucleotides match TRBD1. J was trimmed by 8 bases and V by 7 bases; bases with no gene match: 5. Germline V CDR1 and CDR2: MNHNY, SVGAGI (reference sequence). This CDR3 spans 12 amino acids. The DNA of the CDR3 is TGTGCCAGCAAAACAGGGGGCCCCGAAGCTTTCTTT. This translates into CASKTGGPEAFF.

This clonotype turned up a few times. The CDR3 here is CASSKSTRFYEQYV. In DNA form, the CDR3 reads TGTGCCAGCAGCAAGAGTACGCGGTTCTACGAGCAGTACGTC. The rearrangement links TRBV7-2 to TRBJ2-7; D unclear. This CDR3 has 14 amino acids. CDR1 and CDR2 (germline): SGHTA, FQGNSA. Trimming removed 5 bases from V and 3 bases from J, with 14 bases in between.

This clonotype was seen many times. The CDR3 is CSASEIGGNNEQFF. The CDR3 coding sequence is TGCAGTGCTAGCGAGATTGGGGGGAACAATGAGCAGTTCTTC. V and J are TRBV20-1 and TRBJ2-1; D is perhaps TRBD2 (6 bases). Germline CDR1 and CDR2: DFQATT and SNEGSKA (reference sequence). This CDR3 has 14 amino acids. The ends were cut back, 3 bases at V and 5 bases at J, with 14 bases in the middle.

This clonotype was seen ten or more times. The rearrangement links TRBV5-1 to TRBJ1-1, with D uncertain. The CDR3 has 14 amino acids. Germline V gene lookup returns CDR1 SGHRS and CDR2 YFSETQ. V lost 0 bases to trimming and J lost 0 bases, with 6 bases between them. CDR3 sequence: CASSLDSMNTEAFF. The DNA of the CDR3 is TGCGCCAGCAGCTTGGACAGTATGAACACTGAAGCTTTCTTT.

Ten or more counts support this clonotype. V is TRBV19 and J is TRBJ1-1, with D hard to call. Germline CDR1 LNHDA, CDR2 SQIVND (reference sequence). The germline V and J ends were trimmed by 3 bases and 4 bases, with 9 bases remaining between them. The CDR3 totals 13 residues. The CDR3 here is CASSIRGVTEAFF. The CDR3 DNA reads TGTGCCAGTAGTATTAGAGGAGTCACTGAAGCTTTCTTT.

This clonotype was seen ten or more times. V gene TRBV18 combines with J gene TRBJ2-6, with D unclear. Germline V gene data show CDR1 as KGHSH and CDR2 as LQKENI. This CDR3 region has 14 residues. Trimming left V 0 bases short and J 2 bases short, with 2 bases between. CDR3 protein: CASSPPAGANVLTF. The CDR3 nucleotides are TGTGCCAGCTCACCACCTGCTGGGGCCAACGTCCTGACTTTC.

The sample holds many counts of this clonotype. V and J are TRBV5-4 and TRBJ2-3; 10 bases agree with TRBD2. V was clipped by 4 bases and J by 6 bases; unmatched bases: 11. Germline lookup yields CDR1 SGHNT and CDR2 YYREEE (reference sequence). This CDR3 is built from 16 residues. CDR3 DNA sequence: TGTGCCAGCAGCGCCCCCTTAGCGGGGGGCGGGGATACGCAGTATTTT. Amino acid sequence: CASSAPLAGGGDTQYF. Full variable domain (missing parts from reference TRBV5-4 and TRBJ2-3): ETGVTQSPTHLIKTRGQQVTLRCSSQSGHNTVSWYQQALGQGPQFIFQYYREEENGRGNFPPRFSGLQFPNYSSELNVNALELDDSALYLCASSAPLAGGGDTQYFGPGTRLTVL.

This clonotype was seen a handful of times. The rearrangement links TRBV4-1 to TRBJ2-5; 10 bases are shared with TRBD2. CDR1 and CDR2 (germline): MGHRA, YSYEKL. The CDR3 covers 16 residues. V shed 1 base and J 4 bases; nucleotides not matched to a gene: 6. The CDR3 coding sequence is TGCGCCAGCAGCCAAGGTCAAGCGGGGGGGTCAGAGACCCAGTACTTC. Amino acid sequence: CASSQGQAGGSETQYF.

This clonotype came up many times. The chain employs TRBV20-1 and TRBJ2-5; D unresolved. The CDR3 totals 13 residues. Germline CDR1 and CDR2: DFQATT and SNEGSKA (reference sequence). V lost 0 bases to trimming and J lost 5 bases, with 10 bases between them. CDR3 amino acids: CSARDRGSETQYF. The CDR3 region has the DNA TGCAGTGCTAGAGATCGTGGATCCGAGACCCAGTACTTC.

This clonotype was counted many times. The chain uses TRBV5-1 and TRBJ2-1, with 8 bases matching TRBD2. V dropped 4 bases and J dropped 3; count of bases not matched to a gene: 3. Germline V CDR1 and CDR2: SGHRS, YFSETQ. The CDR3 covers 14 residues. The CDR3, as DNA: TGCGCCAGCAGCCCGGGGGGGGACTACAATGAGCAGTTCTTC. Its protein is CASSPGGDYNEQFF. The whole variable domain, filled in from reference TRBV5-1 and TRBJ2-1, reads KAGVTQTPRYLIKTRGQQVTLSCSPISGHRSVSWYQQTPGQGLQFLFEYFSETQRNKGNFPGRFSGRQFSNSRSEMNVSTLELGDSALYLCASSPGGDYNEQFFGPGTRLTVL.

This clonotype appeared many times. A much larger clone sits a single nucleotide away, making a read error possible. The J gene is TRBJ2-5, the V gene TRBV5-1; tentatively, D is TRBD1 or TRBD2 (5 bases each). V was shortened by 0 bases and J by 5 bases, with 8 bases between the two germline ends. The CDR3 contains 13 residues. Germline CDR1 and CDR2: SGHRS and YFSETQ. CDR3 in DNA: TGCGCCAGCAGCTTGGGACAGCGGGAGACCCAGTACTTC. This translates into CASSLGQRETQYF.

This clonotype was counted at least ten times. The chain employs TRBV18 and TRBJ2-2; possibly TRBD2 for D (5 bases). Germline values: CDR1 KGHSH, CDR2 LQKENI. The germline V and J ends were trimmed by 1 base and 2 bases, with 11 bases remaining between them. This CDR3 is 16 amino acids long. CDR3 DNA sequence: TGTGCCAGCTCACCACGGGCAGCGGCTAACACCGGGGAGCTGTTTTTT. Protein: CASSPRAAANTGELFF. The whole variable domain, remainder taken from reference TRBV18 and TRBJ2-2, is NAGVMQNPRHLVRRRGQEARLRCSPMKGHSHVYWYRQLPEEGLKFMVYLQKENIIDESGMPKERFSAEFPKEGPSILRIQQVVRGDSAAYFCASSPRAAANTGELFFGEGSRLTVL.

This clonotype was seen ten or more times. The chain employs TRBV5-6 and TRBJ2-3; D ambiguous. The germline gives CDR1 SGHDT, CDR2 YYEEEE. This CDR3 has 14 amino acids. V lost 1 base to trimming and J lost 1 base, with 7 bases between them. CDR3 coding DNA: TGTGCCAGCAGCTTGAGTCCCCGCACAGATACGCAGTATTTT. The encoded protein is CASSLSPRTDTQYF.

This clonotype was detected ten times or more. The CDR3 DNA sequence: TGTGCCAGCAGCCAAGATGGGGAGGACGTCTACGAGCAGTACTTC. Translating gives CASSQDGEDVYEQYF. The chain joins TRBV4-2 to TRBJ2-7; tentatively, D is TRBD2 (6 bases). From germline, CDR1 is LGHNA and CDR2 YNFKEQ. The CDR3 runs to 15 residues. Trimming shortened V by 0 bases and J by 3 bases, and 12 bases separated the two germline ends.

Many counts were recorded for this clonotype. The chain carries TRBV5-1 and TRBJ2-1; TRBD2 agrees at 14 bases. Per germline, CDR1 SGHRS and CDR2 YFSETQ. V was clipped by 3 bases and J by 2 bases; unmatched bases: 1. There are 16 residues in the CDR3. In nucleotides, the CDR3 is TGCGCCAGCAGCTGGGGACTAGCGGGGGCCTACAATGAGCAGTTCTTC. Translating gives CASSWGLAGAYNEQFF.

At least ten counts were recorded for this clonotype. Written as DNA, the CDR3 is TGTGCCAGCCGGCGGAGTTCCCCCCCAAAAGCAGCTTTCTTT. Encoded protein: CASRRSSPPKAAFF. The rearrangement links TRBV6-2 or TRBV6-3 to TRBJ1-1; D gene unclear. Germline-derived CDR1 and CDR2 are MNHEY and SVGEGT. Trimming stripped 8 bases from V and 10 bases from J, with 23 bases between. This CDR3 region has 14 residues.

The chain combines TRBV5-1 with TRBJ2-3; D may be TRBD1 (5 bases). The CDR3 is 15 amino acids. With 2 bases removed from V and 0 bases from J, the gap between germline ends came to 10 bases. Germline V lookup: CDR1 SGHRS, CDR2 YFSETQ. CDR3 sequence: CASSFRAGSTDTQYF. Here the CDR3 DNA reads TGCGCCAGCAGCTTTCGGGCAGGGAGCACAGATACGCAGTATTTT.